A selection of T cell receptor beta chains follows, all from one sample in a study of siplizumab effects on memory and regulatory T cells. The table came from immunoSEQ multiplex PCR; TCRdb's copy has only in-frame clones and leaves some out. The data contain some 100,000 clones, approximately 90% of them singletons. The specimen sequenced was Tregs sorted from blood. The receptors derive from a human donor in good health. Each CDR3 is given with its conserved first and last residue. The order of the fields is clone size, V gene, J gene, D gene, CDR3 DNA, CDR3 protein. A D gene is named only where the DNA matches it firmly. Size is omitted from some rows. Given values are once, few, many or a class for expanded clones.

>few|TRBV5-6|TRBJ2-1|TRBD2
TGTGCCAGCCGCGGGCAGACTAGCGGGAATTACAATGAGCAGTTCTTC
CASRGQTSGNYNEQFF
>-|TRBV5-1|TRBJ2-5|-
TGCGCCAGCAGCTTCCTAGGGGAAGAGACCCAGTACTTC
CASSFLGEETQYF
>-|TRBV9|TRBJ2-2|-
TGTGCCAGCAGCGTAGCCCGGGGCTCGAACACCGGGGAGCTGTTTTTT
CASSVARGSNTGELFF
>-|TRBV25-1|TRBJ1-5|-
TGTGCCAGCAGTGCAGGGATAGGAGGTGGCAATCAGCCCCAGCATTTT
CASSAGIGGGNQPQHF
>-|TRBV25-1|TRBJ2-7|TRBD2
TGTGCCAGCAGTATCACCGTGGGACTAGCGGGAGACGAGCAGTACTTC
CASSITVGLAGDEQYF
>-|TRBV5-1|TRBJ2-3|-
TGCGCCAGCAGCTTGGGTCGTCGCACAGATACGCAGTATTTT
CASSLGRRTDTQYF
>-|TRBV30|TRBJ1-4|TRBD1
TGTGCCTGGGGCAATGGACAGGGGGGGAAACTGTTTTTT
CAWGNGQGGKLFF
>-|TRBV2|TRBJ2-5|-
TGTGCCAGCCGGGGACTCCCGCAAGAGACCCAGTACTTC
CASRGLPQETQYF
>-|TRBV5-6|TRBJ2-3|TRBD2
TGTGCCAGCAGCCGGGCCATGGTGGCGGGAGGTATAGATACGCAGTATTTT
CASSRAMVAGGIDTQYF
>-|TRBV10-3|TRBJ2-4|TRBD2
TGTGCCACGGAGCCTAGCGGGACAAACATTCAGTACTTC
CATEPSGTNIQYF
>-|TRBV5-6|TRBJ1-4|-
TGTGCCAGCAGCTTGTTCGGGGGGGCGCAGGAAAAACTGTTTTTT
CASSLFGGAQEKLFF
>-|TRBV5-4|TRBJ2-7|TRBD1
TGTGCCAGCAGTCCTATCGGACAGGTATCTAACGAGCAGTACTTC
CASSPIGQVSNEQYF
>-|TRBV10-3|TRBJ2-5|-
TGTGCCATCAGTGAGGGAAAACAAGAGACCCAGTACTTC
CAISEGKQETQYF
>-|TRBV11-2|TRBJ2-1|-
TGTGCCAGCAGCTTATCTGGAAATGAGCAGTTCTTC
CASSLSGNEQFF
>-|TRBV10-2|TRBJ2-3|-
TGCGCCAGCAGTGTTGGGGGGCGAGGCGATACGCAGTATTTT
CASSVGGRGDTQYF
>once|TRBV28|TRBJ2-7|TRBD2
TGTGCTAGCGGGACAACGGCTATTTTTTTGTACTTC
CASGTTAIFLYF
>-|TRBV12-1|TRBJ2-3|-
TGTGCCAGCAGCTTTGCGAGCGCCCCAGGGGGCACAGATACGCAGTATTTT
CASSFASAPGGTDTQYF
>-|TRBV29-1|TRBJ2-5|TRBD1
TGCAGCGTGGGACAGGGGGCGGGGGTAGGCCAGACCCAGTACTTC
CSVGQGAGVGQTQYF
>once|TRBV19|TRBJ2-1|-
TGTGCCAGTAGTATAGTGGGCTGGGCTACAAGGAATGAGCAGTTCTTC
CASSIVGWATRNEQFF
>once|TRBV30|TRBJ1-5|-
TGTGCCTGGAGTGATCAGCACAATCAGCCCCAGCATTTT
CAWSDQHNQPQHF
>-|TRBV5-1|TRBJ2-3|-
TGCGCCTCCCAAAGGATAGGCGAGTGGGATACGCAGTATTTT
CASQRIGEWDTQYF
>-|TRBV19|TRBJ1-2|-
TGTGCCAGTAGTATTTCCCCAGGAATATTTAACTATGGCTACACCTTC
CASSISPGIFNYGYTF
>-|TRBV19|TRBJ2-5|-
TGTGCCAGTAGTACCGGGACTGGGCGGCGAGAGACCCAGTACTTC
CASSTGTGRRETQYF
>-|TRBV5-6|TRBJ1-1|-
TGTGCCAGCAGCTTCAGTATAGGGGACACTGAAGCTTTCTTT
CASSFSIGDTEAFF
>once|TRBV27|TRBJ2-1|-
TGTGCCAGCAGTCAGACGGACGGGGTCGATGAGCAGTTCTTC
CASSQTDGVDEQFF
>-|TRBV19|TRBJ1-2|-
TGTGCCAGTAGTCCGAGGACGGTCTATGGCTACACCTTC
CASSPRTVYGYTF
>-|TRBV10-3|TRBJ2-7|-
TGTGCCATCAGTGGACAGATCCAGTACGAGCAGTACTTC
CAISGQIQYEQYF
>-|TRBV19|TRBJ2-1|-
TGTGCCAGTACCGAGGCGGGCTACAATGAGCAGTTCTTC
CASTEAGYNEQFF
>-|TRBV7-9|TRBJ1-1|TRBD1
TGTGCCAGCAGCCTAAACCTCGGACAGGGTGAAGCTTTCTTT
CASSLNLGQGEAFF
>-|TRBV6-5|TRBJ1-1|-
TGTGCCAGCAGACCGATCCTGGCAGGGGACTATGCGGCTTTCTTT
CASRPILAGDYAAFF
>-|TRBV19|TRBJ1-1|TRBD1
TGTGCCAGTAGTCCGGGACAGGGGTTCACTGAAGCTTTCTTT
CASSPGQGFTEAFF
>-|TRBV23-1|TRBJ2-7|TRBD1
TGCGCCAGCAGTTCCCGGGACAGGGGGCGATGGGAGCAGTACTTC
CASSSRDRGRWEQYF
>-|TRBV2|TRBJ2-5|TRBD2
TGTGCCAGCATGGGGAGGACTAGTTTTGAGACCCAGTACTTC
CASMGRTSFETQYF
>-|TRBV4-1|TRBJ2-1|TRBD2
TGCGCCAGCAGGCATAGCGGGAGGGCTAGCTCCTACAATGAGCAGTTCTTC
CASRHSGRASSYNEQFF
>once|TRBV4-1|TRBJ2-4|TRBD2
TGCGCCAGCAGCCAAGATGGACTAGCGGGAGGGAAAAACATTCAGTACTTC
CASSQDGLAGGKNIQYF
>-|TRBV6-5|TRBJ2-3|TRBD2
TGTGCCAGCAGACCTAGCGGGAGCACAGATACGCAGTATTTT
CASRPSGSTDTQYF
>-|TRBV29-1|TRBJ2-7|-
TGCAGCGGAACGGGCAGGTACTACGAGCAGTACTTC
CSGTGRYYEQYF
>-|TRBV5-1|TRBJ2-3|-
TGCGCCAGCAGCTATGCCTTACGACTTCCTAGCACAGATACGCAGTATTTT
CASSYALRLPSTDTQYF
>-|TRBV27|TRBJ1-2|-
TGTGCCAGCAGCCGATCCGCCGGGGCGCGTGGCTACACCTTC
CASSRSAGARGYTF
>-|TRBV7-8|TRBJ1-5|TRBD1
TGTGCCAGCAGCCAAAACAGGGGAAATCAGCCCCAGCATTTT
CASSQNRGNQPQHF
>-|TRBV5-6|TRBJ1-2|-
TGTGCCAGCAGCTCGTCCCCGGGCGCTAACTATGGCTACACCTTC
CASSSSPGANYGYTF
>-|TRBV5-4|TRBJ2-5|-
TGTGCCAGCAGCCAAGAGAGAGTAGGACTAAAGGCGGAGACCCAGTACTTC
CASSQERVGLKAETQYF
>-|TRBV30|TRBJ2-7|-
TGTGCCTGTATCGGGAACGGGTTCGGGTACGAGCAGTACTTC
CACIGNGFGYEQYF
>-|TRBV5-1|TRBJ2-7|TRBD2
TGCGCCAGCAGCCCCTGGAGCGGGGGGTCCTACGAGCAGTACTTC
CASSPWSGGSYEQYF
>-|TRBV7-9|TRBJ1-5|TRBD1
TGTGCCAGCAGCAGATCCGGGACAGAGAATCAGCCCCAGCATTTT
CASSRSGTENQPQHF
>few|TRBV7-8|TRBJ2-7|TRBD1
TGTGCCAGCAGCTTAGCGCGGACAGGACTGGCCTACGAGCAGTACTTC
CASSLARTGLAYEQYF
>-|TRBV28|TRBJ2-7|TRBD2
TGTGCCAGCAGTTTACCCCGACTAGCCGAGCAGCACTTC
CASSLPRLAEQHF
>-|TRBV7-8|TRBJ1-1|-
TGCGCCAGCAGGCAACCCGAGAGACCAGGACACCCGAACACTGAAGCTTTCTTT
CASRQPERPGHPNTEAFF
>-|TRBV14|TRBJ2-1|-
TGTGCCAGCAGCCAATACGGCAATGAGCAGTTCTTC
CASSQYGNEQFF
>-|TRBV7-9|TRBJ2-3|-
TGTGCCAGCAGCCCATACCAGGCAGCAGATACGCAGTATTTT
CASSPYQAADTQYF
>-|TRBV20-1|TRBJ2-7|-
TGCAGTGCTTCCGGACGGGACGAGCAGTACTTC
CSASGRDEQYF
>-|TRBV19|TRBJ2-5|-
TGTGCCAGTAGTATTATAGGGGCCCAAGAGACCCAGTACTTC
CASSIIGAQETQYF
>few|TRBV11-2|TRBJ2-5|-
TGTGCCAGCAGCTCGGCCGGTTCCGTTGGAAGGTACTTC
CASSSAGSVGRYF
>-|TRBV28|TRBJ2-3|TRBD2
TGTGCCAGCAGCTCCCCTTTCGGCACTAGCGGGGACACAGATACGCAGTATTTT
CASSSPFGTSGDTDTQYF
>-|TRBV15|TRBJ2-1|-
TGTGCCACCAGCAGAGGTGGCCTCAATGAGCAGTTCTTC
CATSRGGLNEQFF
>few|TRBV7-9|TRBJ1-2|-
TGTGCCAGCAGCTTAAGTGCCCAGGGGAGAAGAGGCTACACCTTC
CASSLSAQGRRGYTF
>-|TRBV5-1|TRBJ2-1|TRBD2
TGCGCCAGCAGCCGACTAGCGGGGGACAATGAGCAGTTCTTC
CASSRLAGDNEQFF
>-|TRBV7-9|TRBJ2-3|TRBD2
TGTGCCAGCAGCCAGACTAGCGGGAGGGCCAGGGATACGCAGTATTTT
CASSQTSGRARDTQYF
>-|TRBV19|TRBJ2-7|TRBD2
TGTGCCAGTAGTCAGATTGGACTAGCCTACGAGCAGTACTTC
CASSQIGLAYEQYF
>-|TRBV7-2|TRBJ2-1|TRBD2
TGTGCCAGCAGCCCTGGACTAGCGGGAGGGCCGGGGACCTACAATGAGCAGTTCTTC
CASSPGLAGGPGTYNEQFF